This T cell receptor beta chain stems from a study of blood T cells in healthy people across ages. Together with a sample-barcoded 5' primer, a J-beta primer mix was included in a second PCR lasting about 6 to 11 cycles. TCRdb used MiXCR to reprocess the 5' RACE reads, holding one entry per CDR3 protein. The sample contains 800,000 to 950,000 distinct CDR3 sequences, roughly 40% of which appear only once. Trimming took off 3 bases at V and 0 bases at J, with 12 bases between the two ends. The CDR3 runs to 15 residues. From germline, CDR1 is SGHDT and CDR2 YYEEEE. The specimen sequenced was blood. The receptor was isolated from a man between 18 and 35 years old in good health. The chain employs TRBV5-6 and TRBJ1-2; no clear D gene. In nucleotides, the CDR3 is TGTGCCAGCAGCTCCTCGCCTGCCCCTAACTATGGCTACACCTTC. Translating it yields CASSSSPAPNYGYTF.